This T cell receptor beta chain was identified during a study of OX40 agonist ivuxolimab in advanced cancers. The CDR3 runs to 14 residues. The V end lost 2 bases, the J end lost 0 bases, and 5 bases lay between the germline ends. The germline V gene encodes CDR1 MNHEY and CDR2 SMNVEV (reference sequence). Some clones are missing from TCRdb's copy, which holds only in-frame ones; the method was immunoSEQ multiplex PCR. The sample has approximately 45,000 clones; roughly 94% are singletons. This material consisted of CD4+ or CD8+ T cells sorted from blood, taken in a trial of the OX40 agonist ivuxolimab. This TCR was recovered from an adult with an advanced solid tumor such as melanoma, head and neck, liver or kidney cancer. The rearrangement joins TRBV27 to TRBJ1-5; D not resolved. The CDR3 DNA reads as TGTGCCAGCAGTTTACACGTTAGCAATCAGCCCCAGCATTTT. Translated, it gives CASSLHVSNQPQHF.